This TCR beta chain is drawn from a study of a mutant IDH1 vaccine in newly diagnosed glioma. The time point: week 35, safety follow-up. Every vaccine dose comprised 300 ug of mutant IDH1 20-mer peptide plus topical imiquimod. Method: immunoSEQ multiplex PCR; TCRdb's copy keeps in-frame clones and lacks some. The table includes about 46,000 clones, around 92% detected once. Regarding this clone: What it recognizes is unknown.

The CDR3 is made up of 14 amino acids. Deletions cut 1 base from V and 8 bases from J, with 14 bases between. Germline-derived CDR1 and CDR2 are LGHNA and YSLEER. The receptor comes from a man aged 45-65 years with glioma. Sample: PBMCs, taken from a glioma patient whose treatment included an IDH1 peptide vaccine. The chain recombines TRBV4-3 with TRBJ1-2; D is unclear. CDR3 sequence: CASSQVIAGRGYTF. The CDR3 DNA is TGCGCCAGCAGCCAAGTTATTGCGGGTAGAGGCTACACCTTC.